The rows below give T cell receptor beta chains drawn from one sample of a study of cytomegalovirus exposure and HLA in healthy donors. The assay was immunoSEQ multiplex PCR, and TCRdb's table has in-frame clones only and misses some. The sample has around 200,000 clones; roughly 78% are singletons. Sequenced: PBMCs. The receptors here all came from a boy between 10 and 17 years old in good health and CMV-seronegative. Each CDR3 is given with its conserved first and last residue. D genes are given only for firm matches. Clone size is not always given. Where it is, it says once, few, many or a class for expanded clones.

CDR3 length: 15
D gene: .
J gene: TRBJ2-7
clone size: once
V gene: TRBV5-4
CDR3 protein: CASSSTGIFSYEQYF
CDR3 DNA: TGTGCCAGCAGCTCAACAGGCATCTTCTCCTACGAGCAGTACTTC

CDR3 length: 15
D gene: TRBD1
J gene: TRBJ2-5
clone size: .
V gene: TRBV11-3
CDR3 protein: CASSLGGTDQETQYF
CDR3 DNA: TGTGCCAGCAGCTTAGGAGGGACAGACCAAGAGACCCAGTACTTC

CDR3 length: 14
D gene: .
J gene: TRBJ2-1
clone size: .
V gene: TRBV7-3
CDR3 protein: CASSSLLRGSEQFF
CDR3 DNA: TGTGCCAGCAGCTCACTACTTCGGGGTAGTGAGCAGTTCTTC

CDR3 length: 17
D gene: .
J gene: TRBJ1-6
clone size: .
V gene: TRBV14
CDR3 protein: CASSREARAGNNSPLHF
CDR3 DNA: TGTGCCAGCAGCCGAGAAGCCCGGGCAGGGAATAATTCACCCCTCCACTTT

CDR3 length: 14
D gene: TRBD1
J gene: TRBJ1-2
clone size: .
V gene: TRBV29-1
CDR3 protein: CSVPGQGTKGGYTF
CDR3 DNA: TGCAGCGTGCCGGGACAGGGAACAAAGGGCGGCTACACCTTC

CDR3 length: 18
D gene: .
J gene: TRBJ2-6
clone size: .
V gene: TRBV11-3
CDR3 protein: CASSLEAGRLGGANVLTF
CDR3 DNA: TGTGCCAGCAGCTTAGAGGCAGGGAGGCTGGGTGGGGCCAACGTCCTGACTTTC

CDR3 length: 15
D gene: TRBD2
J gene: TRBJ2-5
clone size: .
V gene: TRBV9
CDR3 protein: CASSFRGGPIETQYF
CDR3 DNA: TGTGCCAGCAGCTTCCGGGGGGGGCCGATAGAGACCCAGTACTTC

CDR3 length: 12
D gene: .
J gene: TRBJ2-1
clone size: .
V gene: TRBV30
CDR3 protein: CAWSKGGNEQFF
CDR3 DNA: TGTGCCTGGAGTAAGGGAGGCAATGAGCAGTTCTTC

CDR3 length: 17
D gene: .
J gene: TRBJ2-7
clone size: .
V gene: TRBV11-3
CDR3 protein: CASSLGAFGRVTYEQYF
CDR3 DNA: TGTGCCAGCAGCTTAGGAGCTTTCGGCAGGGTCACCTACGAGCAGTACTTC

CDR3 length: 14
D gene: .
J gene: TRBJ1-1
clone size: .
V gene: TRBV29-1
CDR3 protein: CSVEGQAQNTEAFF
CDR3 DNA: TGCAGCGTTGAAGGACAGGCTCAGAACACTGAAGCTTTCTTT

CDR3 length: 18
D gene: .
J gene: TRBJ1-6
clone size: .
V gene: TRBV28
CDR3 protein: CASSFRRGGQPRDSPLHF
CDR3 DNA: TGTGCCAGCAGTTTCCGTCGGGGAGGTCAGCCGAGGGATTCACCCCTCCACTTT

CDR3 length: 13
D gene: .
J gene: TRBJ2-3
clone size: .
V gene: TRBV30
CDR3 protein: CAWSNRLTDTQYF
CDR3 DNA: TGTGCCTGGAGTAACAGGCTCACAGATACGCAGTATTTT

CDR3 length: 14
D gene: TRBD2
J gene: TRBJ2-5
clone size: .
V gene: TRBV4-2
CDR3 protein: CASSLGGGTETQYF
CDR3 DNA: TGTGCCAGCAGCCTAGGCGGGGGGACGGAGACCCAGTACTTC

CDR3 length: 15
D gene: TRBD1
J gene: TRBJ2-7
clone size: .
V gene: TRBV7-3
CDR3 protein: CASSPQPGQGYEQYF
CDR3 DNA: TGTGCCAGCAGCCCCCAACCGGGACAGGGATACGAGCAGTACTTC

CDR3 length: 14
D gene: .
J gene: TRBJ1-1
clone size: .
V gene: TRBV9
CDR3 protein: CASSLSGGNTEAFF
CDR3 DNA: TGTGCCAGCAGCCTCAGCGGTGGGAACACTGAAGCTTTCTTT

CDR3 length: 14
D gene: TRBD2
J gene: TRBJ2-7
clone size: .
V gene: TRBV30
CDR3 protein: CAWSDGRSSYEQYF
CDR3 DNA: TGTGCCTGGAGTGACGGGAGGTCCTCCTACGAGCAGTACTTC

CDR3 length: 13
D gene: .
J gene: TRBJ1-2
clone size: .
V gene: TRBV6-5
CDR3 protein: CASRLTEIYGYTF
CDR3 DNA: TGTGCCAGCAGGTTGACAGAGATATATGGCTACACCTTC

CDR3 length: 17
D gene: TRBD1
J gene: TRBJ1-5
clone size: .
V gene: TRBV7-8
CDR3 protein: CASSMGTGGSRNQPQHF
CDR3 DNA: TGTGCCAGCAGCATGGGGACAGGGGGATCGAGAAATCAGCCCCAGCATTTT

CDR3 length: 13
D gene: TRBD1
J gene: TRBJ1-2
clone size: .
V gene: TRBV30
CDR3 protein: CAWSVTGGHGYTF
CDR3 DNA: TGTGCCTGGAGTGTTACAGGGGGCCATGGCTACACCTTC

CDR3 length: 16
D gene: TRBD2
J gene: TRBJ2-3
clone size: .
V gene: TRBV7-2
CDR3 protein: CASSHLAGEHTDTQYF
CDR3 DNA: TGTGCCAGCAGCCATCTAGCGGGAGAGCACACAGATACGCAGTATTTT

CDR3 length: 14
D gene: .
J gene: TRBJ2-7
clone size: .
V gene: TRBV10-3
CDR3 protein: CAISESAGAYEQYF
CDR3 DNA: TGTGCCATCAGTGAGTCTGCGGGCGCCTACGAGCAGTACTTC

CDR3 length: 12
D gene: .
J gene: TRBJ1-5
clone size: .
V gene: TRBV6-6
CDR3 protein: CASSYSGVPQHF
CDR3 DNA: TGTGCCAGCAGTTACTCCGGAGTGCCCCAGCATTTT

CDR3 length: 15
D gene: .
J gene: TRBJ1-1
clone size: .
V gene: TRBV6-4
CDR3 protein: CASSDSPDSRHEAFF
CDR3 DNA: TGTGCCAGCAGTGACTCGCCGGACAGCCGCCATGAAGCTTTCTTT

CDR3 length: 15
D gene: .
J gene: TRBJ2-3
clone size: .
V gene: TRBV7-2
CDR3 protein: CASSSRPGNTDTQYF
CDR3 DNA: TGTGCCAGCAGCTCCCGTCCGGGAAACACAGATACGCAGTATTTT